This T cell receptor beta chain was captured by sequencing in a study of post-analysis software for immune sequencing data. Findings and limits, study-wide: Among 5 or 6 TRBV segments more frequent in patients than controls were TRBV5-6, TRBV5-1 and TRBV20-1.

Concerning this clonotype: Its target is unknown.

Every TCR beta cDNA library bore unique molecular identifiers. T cells numbering about 0.9 to 10 million yielded cDNA molecules that totaled some 500,000. One entry per CDR3 protein, called by TCRdb with MiXCR from the PCR reads. Here the sample spans roughly 620,000 distinct CDR3 sequences, around 40% being singletons. Looked up from germline, CDR1 is MNHEY and CDR2 is SVGAGI. The V and J ends lost 4 bases and 7 bases, in that order; junction bases with no gene match: 8. This CDR3 has 15 amino acids. The TCR originated in a girl between 5 and 17 years old with multiple sclerosis. The V and J genes are TRBV6-5 and TRBJ2-1, with TRBD1 matching 9 bases. Sequencing used blood. The chain's CDR3 is CASSFGTGLKNEQFF. CDR3 nucleotide sequence: TGTGCCAGCAGTTTCGGGACAGGGTTGAAAAATGAGCAGTTCTTC.